This TCR beta chain is from a study of cytomegalovirus exposure and HLA in healthy donors. General study results and limits: V segments that were indistinguishable, TRBV6-2 and TRBV6-3 among them, were omitted from analysis. Later findings reportedly placed an Asian-associated ancestry cluster below the approximately 670-donor mean for N-insertions.

The CDR3 is made up of 15 amino acids. Looked up from germline, CDR1 is LNHDA and CDR2 is SQIVND (reference sequence). The V end was cut by 3 bases, the J end by 9 bases, with 15 bases between. The PCR used 60 Vbeta and 13 Jbeta primers. Produced via immunoSEQ multiplex PCR; TCRdb's table is partial and in-frame only. The data hold approximately 180,000 clones, with 70% to 80% observed a single time. Worth noting for this clone: Antigen: not known.

The chain uses TRBV19 and TRBJ1-6, with D tentatively TRBD1 (5 bases). Sequenced material: PBMCs. The origin of this receptor is a woman between 50 and 59 years old in good health and CMV-seronegative. CDR3 sequence reads: CASSIGGQPPSPLHF. The CDR3 nucleotides read TGTGCCAGTAGTATCGGGGGTCAACCCCCTTCACCCCTCCACTTT.